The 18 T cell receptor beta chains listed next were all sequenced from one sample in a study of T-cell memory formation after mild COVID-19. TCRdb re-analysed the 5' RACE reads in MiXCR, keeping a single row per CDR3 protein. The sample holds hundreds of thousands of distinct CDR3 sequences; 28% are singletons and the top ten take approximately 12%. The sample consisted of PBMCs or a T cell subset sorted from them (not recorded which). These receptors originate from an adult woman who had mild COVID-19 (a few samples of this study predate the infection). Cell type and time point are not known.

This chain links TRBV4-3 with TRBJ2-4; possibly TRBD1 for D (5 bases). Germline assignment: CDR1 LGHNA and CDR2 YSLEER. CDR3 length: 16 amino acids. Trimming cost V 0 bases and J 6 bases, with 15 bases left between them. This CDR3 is CASSQDLGAQINIQYF. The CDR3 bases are TGCGCCAGCAGCCAAGATTTAGGGGCCCAGATAAACATTCAGTACTTC.

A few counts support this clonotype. The CDR3 reads CASSLITSGANTGELFF. For the CDR3, the DNA is TGTGCCAGCAGTCTAATTACTAGCGGAGCGAACACCGGGGAGCTGTTTTTT. The chain links TRBV6-1 to TRBJ2-2; 8 bases agree with TRBD2. The CDR3 sequence is 17 residues long. After removal of 5 bases from V and 0 bases from J, the junction contained 8 bases not matched to a gene. Germline CDR1 MNHNS, CDR2 SASEGT.

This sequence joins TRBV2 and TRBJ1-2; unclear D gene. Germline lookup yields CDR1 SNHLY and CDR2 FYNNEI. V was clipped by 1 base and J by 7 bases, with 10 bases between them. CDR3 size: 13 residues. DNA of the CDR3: TGTGCCAGCAGTGAAGACAAACACCGTGGCTACACCTTC. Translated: CASSEDKHRGYTF.

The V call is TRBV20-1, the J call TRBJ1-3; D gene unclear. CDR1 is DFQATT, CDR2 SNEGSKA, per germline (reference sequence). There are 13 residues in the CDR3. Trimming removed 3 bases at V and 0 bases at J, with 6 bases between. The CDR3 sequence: CSASTFSGNTIYF. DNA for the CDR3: TGCAGTGCTAGTACATTCTCTGGAAACACCATATATTTT.

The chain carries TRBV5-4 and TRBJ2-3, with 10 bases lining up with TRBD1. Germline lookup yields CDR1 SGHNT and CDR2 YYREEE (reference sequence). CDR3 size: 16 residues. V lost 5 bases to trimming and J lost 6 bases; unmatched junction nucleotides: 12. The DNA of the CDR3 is TGTGCCAGCAGGGACTCCGGGACAGGGGTTTTGGATACGCAGTATTTT. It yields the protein CASRDSGTGVLDTQYF.

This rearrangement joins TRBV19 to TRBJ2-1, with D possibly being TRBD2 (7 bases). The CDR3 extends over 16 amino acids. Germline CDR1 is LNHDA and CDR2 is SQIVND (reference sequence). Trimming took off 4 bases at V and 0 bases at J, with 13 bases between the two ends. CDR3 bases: TGTGCCAGTAGTACAGGGAGGGGGATCTCCTACAATGAGCAGTTCTTC. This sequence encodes CASSTGRGISYNEQFF.

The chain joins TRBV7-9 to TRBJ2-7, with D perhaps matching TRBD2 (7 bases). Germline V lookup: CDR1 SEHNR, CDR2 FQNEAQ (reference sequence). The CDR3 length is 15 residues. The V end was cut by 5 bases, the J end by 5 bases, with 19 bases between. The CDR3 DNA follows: TGTGCCAGCAGCCCGAAGGGGGGGCAAGTGGACGAGCAGTACTTC. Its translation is CASSPKGGQVDEQYF.

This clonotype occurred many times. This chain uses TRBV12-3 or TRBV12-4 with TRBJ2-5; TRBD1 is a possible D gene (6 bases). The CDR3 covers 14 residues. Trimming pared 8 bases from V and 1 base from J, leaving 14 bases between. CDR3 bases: TGTGCCAGCGGTTGGACAGCCTCCCAAGAGACCCAGTACTTC. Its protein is CASGWTASQETQYF.

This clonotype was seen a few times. Here the CDR3 reads CSVQAWGYNEQFF. Here the CDR3 DNA reads TGCAGCGTTCAGGCGTGGGGGTACAATGAGCAGTTCTTC. The chain links TRBV29-1 to TRBJ2-1; D assignment may be TRBD1 or TRBD2 (5 bases each). Germline V gene data show CDR1 as SQVTM and CDR2 as ANQGSEA. The CDR3 sequence is 13 residues long. With 5 bases removed from V and 4 bases from J, the gap between germline ends came to 12 bases.

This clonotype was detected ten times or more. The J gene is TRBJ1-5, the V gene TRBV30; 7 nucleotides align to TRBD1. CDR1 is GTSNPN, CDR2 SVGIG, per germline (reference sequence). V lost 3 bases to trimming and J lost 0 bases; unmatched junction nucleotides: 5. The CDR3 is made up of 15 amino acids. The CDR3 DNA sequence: TGTGCCTGGAGCCCCGACAGGGCTAGCAATCAGCCCCAGCATTTT. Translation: CAWSPDRASNQPQHF.

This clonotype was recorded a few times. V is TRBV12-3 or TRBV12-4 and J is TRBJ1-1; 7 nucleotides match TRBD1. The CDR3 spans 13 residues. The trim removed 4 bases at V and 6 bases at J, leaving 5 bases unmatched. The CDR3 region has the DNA TGTGCCAGCAGTTGGGCAGGGGGTTCTGAAGCTTTCTTT. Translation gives CASSWAGGSEAFF.

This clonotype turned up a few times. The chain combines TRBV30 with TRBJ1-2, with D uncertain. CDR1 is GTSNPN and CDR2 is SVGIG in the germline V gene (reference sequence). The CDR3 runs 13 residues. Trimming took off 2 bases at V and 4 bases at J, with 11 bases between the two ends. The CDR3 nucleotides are TGTGCCTGGAGTTCAGAACGGGGCTATGGCTACACCTTC. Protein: CAWSSERGYGYTF.

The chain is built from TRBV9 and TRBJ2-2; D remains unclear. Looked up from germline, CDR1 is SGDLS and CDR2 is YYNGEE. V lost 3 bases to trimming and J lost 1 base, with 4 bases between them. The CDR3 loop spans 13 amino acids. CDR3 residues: CASSGQNTGELFF. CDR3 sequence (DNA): TGTGCCAGCAGCGGTCAGAACACCGGGGAGCTGTTTTTT.

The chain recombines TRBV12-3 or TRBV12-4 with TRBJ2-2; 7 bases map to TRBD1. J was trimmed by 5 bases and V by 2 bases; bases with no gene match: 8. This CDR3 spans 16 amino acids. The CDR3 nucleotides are TGTGCCAGCAGTTTACAGGCCCCAGGGGGTACCGGGGAGCTGTTTTTT. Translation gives CASSLQAPGGTGELFF.

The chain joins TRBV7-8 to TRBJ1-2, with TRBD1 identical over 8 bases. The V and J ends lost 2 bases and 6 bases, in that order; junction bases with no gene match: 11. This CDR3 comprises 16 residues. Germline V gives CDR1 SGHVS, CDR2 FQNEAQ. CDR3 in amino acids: CASSLRVTPGGDGYTF. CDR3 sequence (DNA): TGTGCCAGCAGCTTAAGGGTAACCCCAGGGGGCGATGGCTACACCTTC.

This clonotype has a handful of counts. The CDR3 region has the DNA TGTGCCAGCAGCTTAGGAGTAGCGGGGGGGAGAGATACGCAGTATTTT. The encoded protein is CASSLGVAGGRDTQYF. V and J are TRBV7-6 and TRBJ2-3; 11 bases map to TRBD2. The germline V gene has CDR1 SGHVS and CDR2 FNYEAQ. V trimming: 1 base; J trimming: 5 bases; junction bases outside the gene matches: 5. This CDR3 spans 16 amino acids.

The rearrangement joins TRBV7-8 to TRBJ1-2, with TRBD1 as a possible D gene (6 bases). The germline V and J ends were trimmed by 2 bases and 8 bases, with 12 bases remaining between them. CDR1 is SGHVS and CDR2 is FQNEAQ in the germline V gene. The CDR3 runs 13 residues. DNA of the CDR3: TGTGCCAGCAGCTTATCGGGGGCAGGAGGCTACACCTTC. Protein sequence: CASSLSGAGGYTF. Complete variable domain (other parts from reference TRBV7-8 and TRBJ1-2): GAGVSQSPRYKVAKRGQDVALRCDPISGHVSLFWYQQALGQGPEFLTYFQNEAQLDKSGLPSDRFFAERPEGSVSTLKIQRTQQEDSAVYLCASSLSGAGGYTFGSGTRLTVV.

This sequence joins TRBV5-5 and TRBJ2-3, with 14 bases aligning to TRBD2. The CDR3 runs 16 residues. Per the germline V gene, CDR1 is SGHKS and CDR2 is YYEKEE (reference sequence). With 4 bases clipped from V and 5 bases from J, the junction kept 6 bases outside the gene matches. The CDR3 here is CASSPTSGGAVDTQYF. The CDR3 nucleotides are TGTGCCAGCAGCCCGACTAGCGGGGGGGCCGTAGATACGCAGTATTTT.